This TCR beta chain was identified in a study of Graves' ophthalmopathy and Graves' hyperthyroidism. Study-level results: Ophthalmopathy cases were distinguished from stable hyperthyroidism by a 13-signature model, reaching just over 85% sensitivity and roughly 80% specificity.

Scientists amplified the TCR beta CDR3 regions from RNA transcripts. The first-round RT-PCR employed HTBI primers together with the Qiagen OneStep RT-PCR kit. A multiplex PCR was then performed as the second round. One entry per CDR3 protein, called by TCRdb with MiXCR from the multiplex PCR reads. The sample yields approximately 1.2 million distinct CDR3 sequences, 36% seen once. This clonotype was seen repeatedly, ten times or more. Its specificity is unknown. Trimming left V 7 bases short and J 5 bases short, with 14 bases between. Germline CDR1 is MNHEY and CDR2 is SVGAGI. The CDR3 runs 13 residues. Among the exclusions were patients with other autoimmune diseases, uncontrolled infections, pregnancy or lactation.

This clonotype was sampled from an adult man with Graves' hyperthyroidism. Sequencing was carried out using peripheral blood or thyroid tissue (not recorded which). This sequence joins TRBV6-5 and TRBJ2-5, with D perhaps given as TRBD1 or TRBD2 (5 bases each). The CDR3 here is CASNVPGTETQYF. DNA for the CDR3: TGTGCCAGCAATGTCCCGGGGACGGAGACCCAGTACTTC.